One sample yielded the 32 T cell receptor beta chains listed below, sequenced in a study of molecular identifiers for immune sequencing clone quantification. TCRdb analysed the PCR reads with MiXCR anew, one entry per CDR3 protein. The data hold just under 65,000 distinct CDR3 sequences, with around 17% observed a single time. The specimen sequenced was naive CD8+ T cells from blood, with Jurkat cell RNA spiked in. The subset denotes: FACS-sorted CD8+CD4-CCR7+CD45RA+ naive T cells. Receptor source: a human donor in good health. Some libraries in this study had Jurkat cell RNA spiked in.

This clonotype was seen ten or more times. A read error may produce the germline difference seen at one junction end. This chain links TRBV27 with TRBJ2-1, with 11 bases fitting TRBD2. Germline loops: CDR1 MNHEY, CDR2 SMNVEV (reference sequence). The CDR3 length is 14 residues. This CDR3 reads CASGLAGPLDGMLF. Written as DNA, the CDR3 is TGTGCCAGCGGACTAGCGGGTCCTCTAGACGGCATGCTCTTC.

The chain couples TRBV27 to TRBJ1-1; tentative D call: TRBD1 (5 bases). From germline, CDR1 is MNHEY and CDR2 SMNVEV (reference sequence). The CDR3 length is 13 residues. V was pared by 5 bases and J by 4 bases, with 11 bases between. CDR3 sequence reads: CASSAGSATEAFF. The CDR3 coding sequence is TGTGCCAGCAGTGCAGGGTCTGCCACTGAAGCTTTCTTT.

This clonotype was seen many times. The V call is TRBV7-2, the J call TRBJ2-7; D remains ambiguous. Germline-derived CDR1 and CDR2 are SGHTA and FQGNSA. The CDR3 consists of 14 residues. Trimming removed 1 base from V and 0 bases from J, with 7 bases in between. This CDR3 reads CASSLGYNSYEQYF. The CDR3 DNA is TGTGCCAGCAGCTTAGGTTATAACTCCTACGAGCAGTACTTC.

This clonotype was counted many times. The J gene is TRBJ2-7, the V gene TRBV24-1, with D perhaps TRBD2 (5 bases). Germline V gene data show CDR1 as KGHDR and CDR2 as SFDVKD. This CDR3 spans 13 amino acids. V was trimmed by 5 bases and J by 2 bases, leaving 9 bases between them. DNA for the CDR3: TGTGCCACCAGTGGAGAGGGTACCTACGAGCAGTACTTC. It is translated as CATSGEGTYEQYF.

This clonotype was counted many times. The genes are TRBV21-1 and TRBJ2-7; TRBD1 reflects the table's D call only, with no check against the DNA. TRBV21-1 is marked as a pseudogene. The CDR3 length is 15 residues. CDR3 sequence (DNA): TGTGCCAGCAGCGCCCGGACAGAAAAATACTACGAGCAGTACTTC. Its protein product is CASSARTEKYYEQYF.

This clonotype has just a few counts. For the CDR3, the DNA is TGTGCCAGCAGCCCTCCACGCTCCAGGGCCACCTCCTACGAGCAGTACTTC. Encoded protein: CASSPPRSRATSYEQYF. The chain has TRBV7-9 and TRBJ2-7; D is perhaps TRBD1 (5 bases). V shed 5 bases and J shed 0 bases, with 20 bases lying between them. CDR1 SEHNR and CDR2 FQNEAQ come from the germline V gene (reference sequence). This CDR3 region has 17 residues. Full variable domain (remainder filled in from reference TRBV7-9 and TRBJ2-7): DTGVSQNPRHKITKRGQNVTFRCDPISEHNRLYWYRQTLGQGPEFLTYFQNEAQLEKSRLLSDRFSAERPKGSFSTLEIQRTEQGDSAMYLCASSPPRSRATSYEQYFGPGTRLTVT.

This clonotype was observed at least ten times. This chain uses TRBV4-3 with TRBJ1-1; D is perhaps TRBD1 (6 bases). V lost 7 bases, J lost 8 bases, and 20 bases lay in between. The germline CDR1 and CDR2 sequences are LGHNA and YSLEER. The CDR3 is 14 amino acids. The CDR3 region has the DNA TGCGCCAGCACCGCTTATATAGGGGGAGTCGAAGCTTTCTTT. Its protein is CASTAYIGGVEAFF.

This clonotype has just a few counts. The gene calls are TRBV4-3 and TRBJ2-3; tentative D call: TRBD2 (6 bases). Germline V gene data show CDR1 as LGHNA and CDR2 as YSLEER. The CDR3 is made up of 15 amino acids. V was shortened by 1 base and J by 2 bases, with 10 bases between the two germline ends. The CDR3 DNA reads TGCGCCAGCAGCCAAGGGACTACCAACACAGATACGCAGTATTTT. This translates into CASSQGTTNTDTQYF.

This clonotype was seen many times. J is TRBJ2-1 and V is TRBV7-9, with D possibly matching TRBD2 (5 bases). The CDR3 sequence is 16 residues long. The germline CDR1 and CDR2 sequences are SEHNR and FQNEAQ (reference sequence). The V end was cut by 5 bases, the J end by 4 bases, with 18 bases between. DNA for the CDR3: TGTGCCAGCAGCCAAATGCGTGGGAGCTTGTACAATGAGCAGTTCTTC. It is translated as CASSQMRGSLYNEQFF. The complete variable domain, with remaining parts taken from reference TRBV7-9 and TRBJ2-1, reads DTGVSQNPRHKITKRGQNVTFRCDPISEHNRLYWYRQTLGQGPEFLTYFQNEAQLEKSRLLSDRFSAERPKGSFSTLEIQRTEQGDSAMYLCASSQMRGSLYNEQFFGPGTRLTVL.

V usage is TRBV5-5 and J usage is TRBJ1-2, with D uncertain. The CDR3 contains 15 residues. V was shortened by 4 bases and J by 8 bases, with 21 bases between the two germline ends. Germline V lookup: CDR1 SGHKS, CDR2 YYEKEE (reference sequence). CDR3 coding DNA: TGTGCCAGCAGCGAAATGGCACAGCCTTCGGGAGGCTACACCTTC. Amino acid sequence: CASSEMAQPSGGYTF.

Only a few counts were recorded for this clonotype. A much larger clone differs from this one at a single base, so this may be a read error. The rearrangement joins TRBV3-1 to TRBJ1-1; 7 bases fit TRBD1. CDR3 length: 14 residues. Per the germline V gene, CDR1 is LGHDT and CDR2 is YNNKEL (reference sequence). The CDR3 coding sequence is TGTGCCAGCAGCCAGACAGGGTACGCAACTGAAGCTCTCTTT. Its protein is CASSQTGYATEALF.

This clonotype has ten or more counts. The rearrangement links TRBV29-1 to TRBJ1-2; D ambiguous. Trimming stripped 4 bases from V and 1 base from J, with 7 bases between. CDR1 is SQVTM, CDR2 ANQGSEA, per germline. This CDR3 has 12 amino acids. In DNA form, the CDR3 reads TGCAGCGTTGGAGCCAATAACTATGGCTACACCTTC. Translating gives CSVGANNYGYTF. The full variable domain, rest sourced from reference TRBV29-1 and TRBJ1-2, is SAVISQKPSRDICQRGTSLTIQCQVDSQVTMMFWYRQQPGQSLTLIATANQGSEATYESGFVIDKFPISRPNLTFSTLTVSNMSPEDSSIYLCSVGANNYGYTFGSGTRLTVV.

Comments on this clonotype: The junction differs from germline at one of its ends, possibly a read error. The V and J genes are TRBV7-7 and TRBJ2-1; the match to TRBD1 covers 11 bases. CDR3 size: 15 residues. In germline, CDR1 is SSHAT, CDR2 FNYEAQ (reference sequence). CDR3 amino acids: CASSTGTGGANEQVF. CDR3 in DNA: TGTGCCAGCAGCACCGGGACAGGGGGTGCTAATGAGCAGGTCTTC. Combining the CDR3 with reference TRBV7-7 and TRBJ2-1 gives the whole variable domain GAGVSQSPRYKVTKRGQDVTLRCDPISSHATLYWYQQALGQGPEFLTYFNYEAQPDKSGLPSDRFSAERPEGSISTLTIQRTEQRDSAMYRCASSTGTGGANEQVFGPGTRLTVL.

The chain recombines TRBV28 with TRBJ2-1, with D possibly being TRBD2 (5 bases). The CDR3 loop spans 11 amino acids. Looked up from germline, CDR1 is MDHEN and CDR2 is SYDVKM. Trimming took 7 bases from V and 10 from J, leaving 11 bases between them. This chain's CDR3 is CASTIWREQFF. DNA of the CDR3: TGTGCCAGCACCATCTGGAGGGAGCAGTTCTTC.

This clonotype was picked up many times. Here the CDR3 DNA reads TGTGCCAGCAGCCGCCGGGACAGTGTTACAGATACGCAGTATTTT. Protein sequence: CASSRRDSVTDTQYF. V usage is TRBV27 and J usage is TRBJ2-3; the match to TRBD1 covers 7 bases. From germline, CDR1 is MNHEY and CDR2 SMNVEV (reference sequence). The V gene end was trimmed by 6 bases and the J gene end by 3 bases; junction bases not matched to a gene: 9. The CDR3 contains 15 residues.

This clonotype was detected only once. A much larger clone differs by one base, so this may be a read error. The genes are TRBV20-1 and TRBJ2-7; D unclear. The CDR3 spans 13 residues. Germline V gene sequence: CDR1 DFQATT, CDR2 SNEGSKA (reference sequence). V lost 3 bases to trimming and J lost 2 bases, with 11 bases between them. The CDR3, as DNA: TGCAGTGCTAGTGCTAGTGAAACCTACGAGCAGTACTTC. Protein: CSASASETYEQYF.

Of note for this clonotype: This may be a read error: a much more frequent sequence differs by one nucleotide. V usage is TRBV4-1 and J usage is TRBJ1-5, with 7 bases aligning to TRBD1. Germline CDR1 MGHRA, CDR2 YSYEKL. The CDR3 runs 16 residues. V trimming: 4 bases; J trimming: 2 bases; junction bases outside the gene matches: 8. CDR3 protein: CASSRGTEGGNQPQHF. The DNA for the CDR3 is TGCGCCAGCAGCCGGGGGACAGAGGGAGGCAATCAGCCCCAGCATTTT.

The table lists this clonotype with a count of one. DNA for the CDR3: TGTGCCAGCAGCTTAGCTAATACAGGGGCCGGGACTACCGACTATGAGCAGTTCTTC. This encodes CASSLANTGAGTTDYEQFF. The chain uses TRBV7-6 and TRBJ2-1; D possibly uses TRBD1 or TRBD2 (7 bases each). The CDR3 runs to 19 residues. The V gene lost 0 bases and the J gene lost 8 bases, with 26 bases spanning the gap. In germline, CDR1 is SGHVS, CDR2 FNYEAQ.

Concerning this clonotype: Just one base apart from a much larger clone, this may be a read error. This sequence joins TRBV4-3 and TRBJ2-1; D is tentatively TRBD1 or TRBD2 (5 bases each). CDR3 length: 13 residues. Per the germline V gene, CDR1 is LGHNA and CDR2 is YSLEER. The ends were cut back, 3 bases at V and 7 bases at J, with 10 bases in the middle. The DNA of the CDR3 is TGCGCCAGCAGCCAGGGGGTGGGGAATGAGCAGTTCTTC. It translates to CASSQGVGNEQFF.

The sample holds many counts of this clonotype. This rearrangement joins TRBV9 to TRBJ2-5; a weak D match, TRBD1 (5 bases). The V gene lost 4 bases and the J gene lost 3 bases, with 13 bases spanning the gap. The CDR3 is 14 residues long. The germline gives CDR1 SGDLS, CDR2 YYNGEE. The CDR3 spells CASSPRTLEETQYF. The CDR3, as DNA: TGTGCCAGCAGCCCAAGGACATTGGAAGAGACCCAGTACTTC.

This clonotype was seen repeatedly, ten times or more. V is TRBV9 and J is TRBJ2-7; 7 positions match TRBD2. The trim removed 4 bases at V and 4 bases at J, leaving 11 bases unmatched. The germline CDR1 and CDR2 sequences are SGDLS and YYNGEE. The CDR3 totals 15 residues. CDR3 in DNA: TGTGCCAGCAGCTCCGGCAGCGGGACCTTATACGAGCAGTACTTC. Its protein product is CASSSGSGTLYEQYF.

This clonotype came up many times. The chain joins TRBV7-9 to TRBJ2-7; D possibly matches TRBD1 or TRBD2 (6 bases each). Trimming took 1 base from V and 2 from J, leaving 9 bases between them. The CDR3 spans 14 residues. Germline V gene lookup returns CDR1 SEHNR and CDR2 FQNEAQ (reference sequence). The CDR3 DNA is TGTGCCAGCAGCTTAGTCGGGGGCGCCTACGAGCAGTACTTC. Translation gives CASSLVGGAYEQYF.

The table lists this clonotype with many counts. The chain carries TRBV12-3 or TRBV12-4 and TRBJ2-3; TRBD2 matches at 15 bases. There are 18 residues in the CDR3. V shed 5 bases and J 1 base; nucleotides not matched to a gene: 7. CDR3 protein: CASSGLAGGYAGTDTQYF. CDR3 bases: TGTGCCAGCAGTGGACTAGCGGGAGGGTATGCTGGCACAGATACGCAGTATTTT.

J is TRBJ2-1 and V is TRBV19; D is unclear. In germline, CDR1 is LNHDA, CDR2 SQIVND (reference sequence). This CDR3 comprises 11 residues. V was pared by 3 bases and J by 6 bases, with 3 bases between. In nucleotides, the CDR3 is TGTGCCAGTAGTATCTTCAATGAGCAGTTCTTC. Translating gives CASSIFNEQFF.

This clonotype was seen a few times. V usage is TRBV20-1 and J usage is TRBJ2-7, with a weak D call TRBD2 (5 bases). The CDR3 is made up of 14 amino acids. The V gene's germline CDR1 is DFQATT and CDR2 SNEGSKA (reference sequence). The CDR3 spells CSATPSRTTYEQYF. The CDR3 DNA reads TGCAGCGCGACACCTAGCCGAACCACCTACGAGCAGTACTTC.

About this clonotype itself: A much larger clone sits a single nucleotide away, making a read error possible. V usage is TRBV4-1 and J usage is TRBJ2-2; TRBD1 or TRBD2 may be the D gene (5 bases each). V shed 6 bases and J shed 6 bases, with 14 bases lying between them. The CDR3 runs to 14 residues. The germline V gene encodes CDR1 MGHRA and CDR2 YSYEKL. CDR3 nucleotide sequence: TGCGCCAGCAGTTCCCAGGGTAGCGCCGGGGAGCTGTTTTTT. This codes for CASSSQGSAGELFF.

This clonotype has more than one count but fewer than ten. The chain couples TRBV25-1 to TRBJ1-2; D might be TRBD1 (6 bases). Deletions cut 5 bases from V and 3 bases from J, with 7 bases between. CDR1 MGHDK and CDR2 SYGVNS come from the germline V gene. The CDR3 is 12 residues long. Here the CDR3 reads CASSSGDYGYTF. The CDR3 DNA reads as TGTGCCAGCAGTTCAGGGGACTATGGCTACACCTTC.

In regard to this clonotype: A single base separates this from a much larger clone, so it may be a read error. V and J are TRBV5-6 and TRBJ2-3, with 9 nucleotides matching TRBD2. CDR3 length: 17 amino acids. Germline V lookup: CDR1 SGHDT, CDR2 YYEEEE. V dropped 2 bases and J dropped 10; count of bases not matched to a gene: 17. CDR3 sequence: CASSFSLAGESGRAQYF. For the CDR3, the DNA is TGTGCCAGCAGCTTCTCCTTAGCGGGAGAGTCAGGTCGAGCGCAGTATTTT.

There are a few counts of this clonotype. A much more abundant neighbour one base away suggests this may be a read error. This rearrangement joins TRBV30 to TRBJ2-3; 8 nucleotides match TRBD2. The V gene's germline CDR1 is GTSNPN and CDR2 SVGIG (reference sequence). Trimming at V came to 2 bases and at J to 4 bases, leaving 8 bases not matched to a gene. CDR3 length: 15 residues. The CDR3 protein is CAWSLAGFGADTQYF. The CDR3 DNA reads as TGTGCCTGGAGTTTAGCGGGGTTTGGCGCAGATACGCAGTATTTT.

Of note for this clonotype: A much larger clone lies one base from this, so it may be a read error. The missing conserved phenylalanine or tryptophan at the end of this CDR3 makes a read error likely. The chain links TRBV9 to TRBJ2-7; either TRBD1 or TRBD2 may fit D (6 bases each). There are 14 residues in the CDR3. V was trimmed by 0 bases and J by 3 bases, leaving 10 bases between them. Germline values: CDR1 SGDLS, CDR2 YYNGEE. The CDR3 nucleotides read TGTGCCAGCAGCGTAGGGGGGGCGAACTACGAGCAGTACCTC. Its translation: CASSVGGANYEQYL.

The CDR3 nucleotides read TGCAGCTTCCGGGACCCAGACTCCTACAATGAGCAGTTCTTC. Translating gives CSFRDPDSYNEQFF. V gene TRBV29-1 combines with J gene TRBJ2-1; D might be TRBD1 or TRBD2, each matching 5 bases. CDR1 is SQVTM, CDR2 ANQGSEA, per germline. This CDR3 is built from 14 residues. The V end lost 8 bases, the J end lost 0 bases, and 14 bases lay between the germline ends.

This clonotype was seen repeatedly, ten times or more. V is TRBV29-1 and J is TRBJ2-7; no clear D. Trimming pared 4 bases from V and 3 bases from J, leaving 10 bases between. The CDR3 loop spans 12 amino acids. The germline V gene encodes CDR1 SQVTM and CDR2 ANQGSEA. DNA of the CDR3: TGCAGCGTTGTTGCGGACGGCTACGAGCAGTACTTC. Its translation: CSVVADGYEQYF.